These T cell receptor beta chains were read from a single sample in a study of Ad26.COV2.S vaccination and SARS-CoV-2 variants. The protocol was immunoSEQ multiplex PCR, while the TCRdb copy is restricted to in-frame clones and leaves out a portion. This table has under 500,000 clones, approximately 92% appearing once. Sequencing was performed on peripheral blood, taken in a trial of Ad26.COV2.S vaccine versus placebo. The receptors shown here come from a person aged 18-60 years who received the Ad26.COV2.S COVID-19 vaccine or a placebo. CDR3s include the opening cysteine and the closing phenylalanine or tryptophan. A D gene is named only where the DNA matches it firmly. The listing skips clone size in some rows; elsewhere it reads once, few, many or a size class.

NA | TRBJ2-7 | TRBV18 | NA | TGTGCCAGCTCACCAGGGCAGGGGCCTGGGTACGAGCAGTACTTC | CASSPGQGPGYEQYF
NA | TRBJ1-1 | TRBV18 | NA | TGTGCCAGCTCACCCTATCAGGGAGTTCCTACTGAAGCTTTCTTT | CASSPYQGVPTEAFF
NA | TRBJ1-4 | TRBV25-1 | NA | TGTGCCAGCTGTGGGGCCCAGTTTAATGAAAAACTGTTTTTT | CASCGAQFNEKLFF
NA | TRBJ1-2 | TRBV5-4 | TRBD1 | TGTGCCAGCTGGGATGACAGGGATATAGCTAACTATGGCTACACCTTC | CASWDDRDIANYGYTF
once | TRBJ1-2 | TRBV2 | NA | TGTGCCAGCAGTGAAAGTTTAGCTAACTATGGCTACACCTTC | CASSESLANYGYTF
NA | TRBJ2-1 | TRBV30 | NA | TGTGCCTGGAGTCTTGCGGGCTCTCGAAATGAGCAGTTCTTC | CAWSLAGSRNEQFF
once | TRBJ1-1 | TRBV7-9 | TRBD1 | TGTGCCAGCAGCCCCATAACGCAGGGGGCGAACACTGAAGCTTTCTTT | CASSPITQGANTEAFF
once | TRBJ2-7 | TRBV2 | TRBD2 | TGTGCCAGCAGTGAAGAGGCTAGCGGGCGGTACGAGCAGTACTTC | CASSEEASGRYEQYF
NA | TRBJ2-3 | TRBV24-1 | NA | TGTGCCACCAGTGATTTGGGCGGGAAAACGCAGTATTTT | CATSDLGGKTQYF
NA | TRBJ2-5 | TRBV5-1 | TRBD2 | TGCGCCAGCAGCTGGGCCGAGGGGACTAGGGGAGAGACCCAGTACTTC | CASSWAEGTRGETQYF
NA | TRBJ1-1 | TRBV19 | NA | TGTGCCAGTAGTCTTCAGGGTGGTAACACTGAAGCTTTCTTT | CASSLQGGNTEAFF
NA | TRBJ1-1 | TRBV7-9 | NA | TGTGCCAGCAGCCCCGGACAGTACACTGAAGCTTTCTTT | CASSPGQYTEAFF
few | TRBJ2-7 | TRBV27 | TRBD1 | TGTGCCAGCAAGGTGGCAGGGGGCTACGAGCAGTACTTC | CASKVAGGYEQYF
NA | TRBJ1-1 | TRBV5-4 | TRBD1 | TGTGCCAGCAGCTTGTTCCAGGGGGAGGGGGAAGCTTTCTTT | CASSLFQGEGEAFF
NA | TRBJ1-2 | TRBV19 | TRBD1 | TGTGCCAGTAGAACCCAAGGGACAGGAGGGAAGTATGGCTACACCTTC | CASRTQGTGGKYGYTF
NA | TRBJ2-1 | TRBV2 | TRBD1 | TGTGCCAGCAGCAAAGGGACAGGCGGCTACAATGAGCAGTTCTTC | CASSKGTGGYNEQFF
NA | TRBJ1-2 | TRBV30 | TRBD1 | TGTGCCTGGACTACTGACAGGGGTGGTGGCTACACCTTC | CAWTTDRGGGYTF
NA | TRBJ1-2 | TRBV29-1 | NA | TGCAGCGTTGAATCTCGTCGGACGGGCTATGGCTACACCTTC | CSVESRRTGYGYTF
NA | TRBJ2-3 | TRBV7-2 | NA | TGTGCCAGCAGCTTTTCTAGCGCCACAGATACGCAGTATTTT | CASSFSSATDTQYF
NA | TRBJ1-6 | TRBV30 | NA | TGTGCCTGGAGTACAGGGTTGGAGTCACCCCTCCACTTT | CAWSTGLESPLHF
NA | TRBJ2-5 | TRBV19 | NA | TGTGCCAGTAGTTCCTCAGGGAGGGAGACCCAGTACTTC | CASSSSGRETQYF
NA | TRBJ2-1 | TRBV27 | NA | TGTGCCAGCAGTTTAGGAGGGAGTATTTTCTACAATGAGCAGTTCTTC | CASSLGGSIFYNEQFF
NA | TRBJ2-7 | TRBV2 | NA | TGTGCCAGCACGGTGTTGCCGGGGACGGGTCCCTACGAGCAGTACTTC | CASTVLPGTGPYEQYF
NA | TRBJ2-5 | TRBV4-3 | NA | TGCGCCAGCAGCCAAGAGGCGCCCCAAGAGACCCAGTACTTC | CASSQEAPQETQYF
few | TRBJ2-7 | TRBV19 | NA | TGTGCCAGTAGTGCAAGTGCAGGGACCGAGCAGTACTTC | CASSASAGTEQYF
NA | TRBJ2-3 | TRBV5-1 | TRBD1 | TGCGCCAGTTCGACAGGGAGAACAGATACGCAGTATTTT | CASSTGRTDTQYF
NA | TRBJ1-6 | TRBV6-5 | NA | TGTGCCAGCGCCGGCTCCTATAATTCACCCCTCCACTTT | CASAGSYNSPLHF
NA | TRBJ2-7 | TRBV5-6 | TRBD1 | TGTGCCAGCAGCTTAGGGACAGGACTTTCGTACGAGCAGTACTTC | CASSLGTGLSYEQYF
NA | TRBJ1-6 | TRBV3-1/TRBV3-2 | NA | TGTGCCAGCAGCCAAGGGTCAGGTTTAAATTCACCCCTCCACTTT | CASSQGSGLNSPLHF
NA | TRBJ2-7 | TRBV29-1 | NA | TGCAGCGTTGAAGATTCTACCAACTCCTACGAGCAGTACTTC | CSVEDSTNSYEQYF
NA | TRBJ1-2 | TRBV19 | TRBD1 | TGTGCCAGTAGTACGGCGGACAGGGAGGTCTATGGCTACACCTTC | CASSTADREVYGYTF
NA | TRBJ2-1 | TRBV7-8 | TRBD2 | TGTGCCAGCAGCGAGATCGGGGGGGCCGTTGATAATGAGCAGTTCTTC | CASSEIGGAVDNEQFF
NA | TRBJ1-4 | TRBV27 | NA | TGTGCCAGAAGGGGAAGCCTTAATGAAAAACTGTTTTTT | CARRGSLNEKLFF
NA | TRBJ1-2 | TRBV3-1/TRBV3-2 | NA | TGTGCCAGCAGCCAAGACAAGGGGGGGCGCGTCTATGGCTACACCTTC | CASSQDKGGRVYGYTF
NA | TRBJ1-5 | TRBV4-3 | NA | TGCGCCAGCAGCCAAGAAGCCCAACCTCATCAGCCCCAGCATTTT | CASSQEAQPHQPQHF
NA | TRBJ1-4 | TRBV11-2 | NA | TGTGCCAGCAGCCAAAACCCGCAGGGGTGGGGTGAAAAACTGTTTTTT | CASSQNPQGWGEKLFF
once | TRBJ2-7 | TRBV11-2 | NA | TGTGCCAGCAGCCCGTACTACGAGCAGTACTTC | CASSPYYEQYF
NA | TRBJ2-7 | TRBV7-2 | NA | TGTGCCAGCAGCTTTGGCTCCAGGGGAGAGCAGTACTTC | CASSFGSRGEQYF
NA | TRBJ1-5 | TRBV19 | NA | TGTGCCAGTAGGAGTACTCAGGAAATGAAGCCCCAGCATTTT | CASRSTQEMKPQHF
NA | TRBJ1-1 | TRBV5-6 | NA | TGTGCCAGCAGCCCCCAGGTACGTGGAGAAGCTTTCTTT | CASSPQVRGEAFF
NA | TRBJ2-1 | TRBV7-9 | TRBD2 | TGTGCCAGCAGCCGAGCGGGGGTGAGCTCCTACAATGAGCAGTTCTTC | CASSRAGVSSYNEQFF
few | TRBJ2-7 | TRBV9 | NA | TGTGCCAGCAGCGTAGGGATGGGGGCAAAAGCGGGGATAACCTACGAGCAGTACTTC | CASSVGMGAKAGITYEQYF
NA | TRBJ1-1 | TRBV29-1 | NA | TGCAGCGTTGAGGGGACGGGGTTTGAAGCTTTCTTT | CSVEGTGFEAFF
NA | TRBJ1-1 | TRBV7-9 | NA | TGTGCCAGCAGCTTACCGCCCGGGACCCATAAGAACACTGAAGCTTTCTTT | CASSLPPGTHKNTEAFF
NA | TRBJ1-2 | TRBV5-5 | NA | TGTGCCAGCAGCGTACAGGGTAGCTCGGGCTACACCTTC | CASSVQGSSGYTF
NA | TRBJ2-6 | TRBV6-1 | TRBD1 | TGTGCCAGCAGTGAGTCACAGGGGGTTAAGGCTGGGGCCAACGTCCTGACTTTC | CASSESQGVKAGANVLTF
NA | TRBJ2-3 | TRBV7-9 | NA | TGTGCCAGCAGTTACCAGGGGGGCGCAGATACGCAGTATTTT | CASSYQGGADTQYF
NA | TRBJ2-2 | TRBV19 | NA | TGTGCCAGTAGATGGGGCTTCACTCGGGACACCGGGGAGCTGTTTTTT | CASRWGFTRDTGELFF
NA | TRBJ2-3 | TRBV24-1 | NA | TGTGCCACCAGTGATGCCGGGCCCCGAGCAGATACGCAGTATTTT | CATSDAGPRADTQYF
once | TRBJ2-3 | TRBV2 | TRBD1 | TGTGCCAGCAGTGGGGGGACAGGGCCTAGCACAGATACGCAGTATTTT | CASSGGTGPSTDTQYF
NA | TRBJ1-2 | TRBV19 | TRBD1 | TGTGCCAGTAGACCCCGACAGGGTGACTATGGCTACACCTTC | CASRPRQGDYGYTF
NA | TRBJ1-2 | TRBV19 | NA | TGTGCCACCCTAACAGGGTTAATGAGCTACACCTTC | CATLTGLMSYTF
NA | TRBJ2-3 | TRBV27 | TRBD2 | TGTGCCAGCAGTCGGGGCGGGGGAAGCACAGATACGCAGTATTTT | CASSRGGGSTDTQYF